This T cell receptor (beta chain) was recorded in a study of cytomegalovirus exposure and HLA in healthy donors. The CDR3 loop spans 15 amino acids. Germline lookup yields CDR1 SGHNT and CDR2 YENEEA. V was shortened by 5 bases and J by 6 bases, with 18 bases between the two germline ends. The study ran its PCR with 60 Vbeta and 13 Jbeta primers. The data were produced by immunoSEQ multiplex PCR, yet TCRdb's version contains in-frame clones alone and is incomplete. The sample carries 150,000 or so clones, about 80% recorded once. The chain has TRBV11-3 and TRBJ2-3; weak D call: TRBD2 (6 bases). The sample consisted of PBMCs. This clonotype was sampled from a man aged 30-40 years in good health and CMV-seropositive. In nucleotides, the CDR3 is TGTGCCAGCAGCGGCGGGGCGGGGAGGTCCGATACGCAGTATTTT. This codes for CASSGGAGRSDTQYF. Full variable domain (missing parts from reference TRBV11-3 and TRBJ2-3): EAGVVQSPRYKIIEKKQPVAFWCNPISGHNTLYWYLQNLGQGPELLIRYENEEAVDDSQLPKDRFSAERLKGVDSTLKIQPAELGDSAVYLCASSGGAGRSDTQYFGPGTRLTVL.